This is a list of T cell receptor beta chains from one sample in a study of blood T cells in healthy people across ages. MiXCR, run by TCRdb on the 5' RACE reads, gives a single entry per CDR3 protein. This sample has over a million distinct CDR3 sequences; around 43% occur once, and the top ten carry over 15%. Sequencing used blood. These receptor sequences come from a woman aged 60-70 years in good health. Both conserved end residues are part of each CDR3. A D gene is named only where the DNA matches it firmly. Rows give clone size only sometimes, using once, few, many, or a class for an expanded clone.

v_call	j_call	d_call	clone_size	cdr3_aa	cdr3_nt
TRBV9	TRBJ2-6	TRBD2	NA	CASSPRGGSGANVLTF	TGTGCCAGCTCACCACGCGGGGGGAGTGGGGCCAACGTCCTGACTTTC
TRBV18	TRBJ2-7	NA	NA	CASSPSRWVYEQYF	TGTGCCAGCTCACCATCACGGTGGGTCTACGAGCAGTACTTC
TRBV7-8	TRBJ2-3	TRBD1	NA	CASSFRDRLEADTQYF	TGTGCCAGCAGCTTCCGGGACAGGCTAGAAGCAGATACGCAGTATTTT
TRBV7-6	TRBJ1-1	NA	NA	CASSLRVGTEAFF	TGTGCCAGCAGCTTAAGGGTAGGCACTGAAGCTTTCTTT
TRBV5-1	TRBJ1-6	NA	once	CASSRRQDNNSPLHF	TGCGCCAGCAGCCGGAGACAGGACAACAATTCACCCCTCCACTTT
TRBV6-1	TRBJ1-2	NA	NA	CASSVPGNYGYTF	TGTGCCAGCAGTGTACCGGGGAACTATGGCTACACATTC
TRBV20-1	TRBJ2-5	TRBD2	NA	CSAPTSGRSGETQYF	TGCAGTGCGCCGACTAGCGGGAGGTCCGGGGAGACCCAGTACTTC
TRBV20-1	TRBJ2-1	TRBD2	NA	CSARPSPGGYYNEQFF	TGCAGTGCTAGACCTTCCCCGGGGGGATACTACAATGAGCAGTTCTTC
TRBV29-1	TRBJ2-1	NA	few	CSVISEGTYNEQFF	TGCAGCGTTATTAGCGAGGGCACCTACAATGAGCAGTTCTTC
TRBV12-3/TRBV12-4	TRBJ2-7	TRBD2	NA	CASSKTSGTGSYEQYF	TGTGCCAGCAGCAAAACTAGCGGGACGGGCTCCTACGAGCAGTACTTC
TRBV7-9	TRBJ2-3	NA	NA	CASSSRRGVPTDTQYF	TGTGCCAGCAGCTCCAGAAGAGGGGTCCCCACAGATACGCAGTATTTT
TRBV9	TRBJ2-1	TRBD2	NA	CASGLAGTDEQFF	TGTGCCAGCGGACTAGCGGGGACGGATGAGCAGTTCTTC
TRBV29-1	TRBJ2-5	NA	many	CSVVGGDETQYF	TGCAGCGTTGTTGGTGGGGATGAGACCCAGTACTTC
TRBV5-1	TRBJ2-7	NA	many	CASSLGTGVSYEQYF	TGTGCCAGCAGCTTAGGAACTGGGGTGAGCTACGAGCAGTACTTC
TRBV27	TRBJ1-6	NA	NA	CASRPPGGRMRSPLHF	TGTGCCAGCAGACCCCCTGGGGGCAGGATGAGATCACCCCTCCACTTT
TRBV25-1	TRBJ2-6	TRBD1	many	CASEADRGAGANVLTF	TGTGCCAGCGAGGCAGACAGGGGTGCTGGGGCCAACGTCCTGACTTTC
TRBV7-2	TRBJ2-4	TRBD2	few	CASSGGLADQYF	TGTGCCAGCAGCGGCGGACTAGCGGACCAGTACTTC
TRBV12-3/TRBV12-4	TRBJ1-6	TRBD1	NA	CASSLKTGTGSPLHF	TGTGCCAGCAGTTTAAAGACAGGGACTGGATCACCCCTCCACTTT
TRBV20-1	TRBJ1-5	NA	few	CSALDDGSNQPQHF	TGCAGTGCTTTGGACGACGGGAGCAATCAGCCCCAGCATTTT
TRBV27	TRBJ1-2	NA	NA	CASSPTGPISYGYTF	TGTGCCAGCAGTCCCACCGGGCCGATTAGCTATGGCTACACCTTC
TRBV24-1	TRBJ1-5	TRBD1	once	CATSVGQGEQPQHF	TGTGCCACCAGTGTTGGACAGGGGGAACAGCCCCAGCATTTT
TRBV6-2/TRBV6-3	TRBJ2-7	NA	NA	CASSPWTAYEQYF	TGTGCCAGCAGTCCCTGGACAGCATACGAGCAGTACTTC
TRBV5-1	TRBJ1-2	NA	few	CASTEGGGYTF	TGCGCCAGCACGGAGGGCGGCGGCTACACCTTC
TRBV10-3	TRBJ2-4	NA	NA	CAVRGEGSANIQYF	TGTGCCGTCCGAGGAGAGGGATCCGCAAACATTCAGTACTTC
TRBV27	TRBJ2-1	TRBD2	few	CASSLRAGGGNEQFF	TGTGCCAGCAGTTTAAGGGCGGGAGGGGGGAATGAGCAGTTCTTC
TRBV5-1	TRBJ2-3	TRBD1	NA	CASSRRIGQDGTDTQYF	TGCGCCAGCAGCCGAAGGATCGGACAGGACGGCACAGATACGCAGTATTTT
TRBV6-6	TRBJ2-7	TRBD2	NA	CASSYDGTRNEQYF	TGTGCCAGCAGTTACGACGGGACTAGGAACGAGCAGTACTTC
TRBV12-3/TRBV12-4	TRBJ1-2	NA	NA	CASSLATANYGYTF	TGTGCCAGCAGTTTAGCGACAGCTAACTATGGCTACACCTTC
TRBV5-1	TRBJ1-5	TRBD1	NA	CASSLGGQAPNQPQHF	TGCGCCAGCAGCTTGGGGGGACAGGCCCCCAATCAGCCCCAGCATTTT
TRBV20-1	TRBJ2-5	TRBD1	NA	CSARFDRGRQETQYF	TGCAGTGCTAGATTCGACAGGGGGCGTCAAGAGACCCAGTACTTC
TRBV4-1	TRBJ1-4	NA	many	CASSQEGGAVRAGEKLFF	TGCGCCAGCAGCCAAGAAGGTGGAGCGGTCCGGGCCGGTGAAAAACTGTTTTTT
TRBV2	TRBJ2-5	TRBD1	NA	CASSVGQGLETQYF	TGTGCCAGCAGTGTTGGACAGGGCTTGGAGACCCAGTACTTC
TRBV14	TRBJ2-7	NA	few	CASSQEYGGPSSYEQYF	TGTGCCAGCAGCCAAGAGTACGGAGGGCCCAGCTCCTACGAGCAGTACTTC
TRBV10-3	TRBJ2-7	NA	once	CAIRGRGPYEQYF	TGTGCCATCAGGGGCAGGGGACCGTACGAGCAGTACTTC
TRBV20-1	TRBJ2-7	NA	few	CSAREGKYEQYF	TGCAGTGCTAGAGAGGGCAAGTACGAGCAGTACTTC
TRBV20-1	TRBJ1-1	TRBD1	NA	CSASRGQMNTEAFF	TGCAGTGCTAGCCGGGGACAGATGAACACTGAAGCTTTCTTT
TRBV12-3/TRBV12-4	TRBJ2-7	TRBD2	once	CASRLADAYEQYF	TGTGCCAGCAGGCTAGCGGATGCCTACGAGCAGTACTTC
TRBV6-1	TRBJ2-1	NA	few	CASSEARSRILTEQFF	TGTGCCAGCAGTGAAGCGCGCTCCAGAATCCTAACAGAGCAGTTCTTC
TRBV15	TRBJ2-7	NA	many	CATSRDLSVGYEQYF	TGTGCCACCAGCAGAGACCTGTCTGTGGGGTACGAGCAGTACTTC
TRBV10-3	TRBJ2-6	NA	NA	CAVARSGANVLTF	TGTGCCGTCGCGCGGTCTGGGGCCAACGTCCTGACTTTC
TRBV27	TRBJ1-5	NA	NA	CASSSLGGHQPQHF	TGTGCCAGCAGTAGCCTCGGGGGCCATCAGCCCCAGCATTTT
TRBV12-1	TRBJ2-5	NA	NA	CASSRNPCGRTPQETQYF	TGTGCCAGCAGCCGGAACCCCTGTGGACGTACACCCCAAGAGACCCAGTACTTC
TRBV2	TRBJ2-5	NA	NA	CVSSPASPGQYF	TGTGTCAGCAGTCCGGCTAGCCCCGGCCAGTACTTC
TRBV28	TRBJ1-6	TRBD1	NA	CASSFTDRRGSPLHF	TGTGCCAGCAGTTTTACGGACAGGAGGGGTTCACCCCTCCACTTT
TRBV20-1	TRBJ1-2	NA	NA	CSARGGDVNYGYTF	TGCAGTGCTAGAGGTGGGGACGTGAACTATGGCTACACCTTC
TRBV14	TRBJ2-7	TRBD1	NA	CASSQARDSAYEQYF	TGTGCCAGCAGCCAAGCGAGGGACAGCGCCTACGAGCAGTACTTC